The present TCR beta chain was sequenced within a study of prognosis after radiotherapy for stage I lung cancer. Across the whole study: Patient ages ran from roughly 53 to 95, with a median of approximately 74 years, and the group had some 13 men and over 5 women. Therapy given concurrently with stereotactic body radiotherapy reached no patient. Tumors proved to be squamous cell carcinoma in 6 to 8 patients and represented adenocarcinoma in about 11. A few patients receiving radiotherapy then developed distant metastases (median approximately 7 months), with roughly 16 showing no significant progression.

Deletions cut 1 base from V and 11 bases from J, with 15 bases between. The germline CDR1 and CDR2 sequences are SGHDT and YYEEEE. CDR3 length: 13 residues. This clonotype was picked up a small number of times. The authors amplified TCR beta CDR3 from genomic DNA using two-round multiplex PCR. Round one of PCR was performed, and it used primers specific to each TRBV and TRBJ gene. TCRdb independently ran MiXCR on the multiplex PCR reads; one entry per CDR3 protein. The table has some 15,000 distinct CDR3 sequences, roughly 26% seen once. J is TRBJ1-1 and V is TRBV5-6; D not resolved. The sequenced sample was PBMCs, obtained before or after stereotactic body radiation therapy (not recorded which). This receptor was identified in a donor over 45 with non-small cell lung cancer. The CDR3 DNA is TGTGCCAGCAGCTTGTGGCAAGAACGATCCGCTTTCTTT. Its translation: CASSLWQERSAFF.